Listed below are T cell receptor beta chains from one sample, sequenced in a study of blood T cell repertoires in COVID-19. The table came from immunoSEQ multiplex PCR; TCRdb's copy has only in-frame clones and leaves some out. The sample consists of 60,000 to 85,000 clones, about 85% of them appearing once. What was sequenced was peripheral blood. The origin of the receptors is a woman between 50 and 59 years old with COVID-19, enrolled during active disease. The CDR3 runs from the conserved cysteine through the conserved F or W. D genes are given only for firm matches. Some rows have no size entry. The others give once, few or many, or a class for an expanded clone.

j_call d_call clone_size v_call cdr3_nt cdr3_aa
TRBJ2-3 NA NA TRBV5-1 TGCGCCAGCAGCCAGGGTCCAACTTCAGATACGCAGTATTTT CASSQGPTSDTQYF
TRBJ2-3 NA NA TRBV9 TGTGCCAGCAGCGTAACAGTGGCAGATACGCAGTATTTT CASSVTVADTQYF
TRBJ2-7 NA NA TRBV20-1 TGCAGTGCTAGTTACCAGGGGTCCTACGAGCAGTACTTC CSASYQGSYEQYF
TRBJ2-3 NA NA TRBV2 TGTGCCAGCACCCCCCCCGGTGAAGATACGCAGTATTTT CASTPPGEDTQYF
TRBJ2-1 NA NA TRBV5-1 TGCGCCAGCAGCTTTCAGGGTAGCTCCTACAATGAGCAGTTCTTC CASSFQGSSYNEQFF
TRBJ2-1 NA NA TRBV27 TGTGCCAGCGGGCCCCGGCCCACCTACAATGAGCAGTTCTTC CASGPRPTYNEQFF
TRBJ1-6 TRBD1 NA TRBV28 TGTGCCAGCAGTTTGGGGACAGGCCTCTCCTATAATTCACCCCTCCACTTT CASSLGTGLSYNSPLHF
TRBJ2-3 TRBD2 NA TRBV5-1 TGCGCCAGCAGCTATGCGGGAGGCATAAATACGCAGTATTTT CASSYAGGINTQYF
TRBJ1-1 TRBD1 NA TRBV7-3 TGTGCCAGCAGCATGGGACAGGGGACTGAAGCTTTCTTT CASSMGQGTEAFF
TRBJ2-1 TRBD2 NA TRBV4-1 TGCGCCAGCAGCCCTAGAGCGCGGGAGTTCTCCTACAATGAGCAGTTCTTC CASSPRAREFSYNEQFF
TRBJ2-7 TRBD1 NA TRBV25-1 TGTGCCAGCAGGGCGACAGGGGGAGGCTACGAGCAGTACTTC CASRATGGGYEQYF
TRBJ1-5 TRBD1 NA TRBV6-5 TGTGCCAGCAAAAGAACAGGGGATGGGCCCCAGCATTTT CASKRTGDGPQHF
TRBJ2-2 TRBD1 few TRBV5-5 TGTGCCAGCAGCCCAGGGACAGGCGGGGAGCTGTTTTTT CASSPGTGGELFF